This T cell receptor (beta chain) was documented in a study of beta chain features in type 1 diabetes. Expressed TCRB transcripts were sequenced after all isolated RNA was converted to cDNA. Clones were sequenced by immunoSEQ multiplex PCR, and TCRdb holds only the in-frame ones, with some missing. This repertoire shows about 620,000 clones, around 15% found once; its top ten account for approximately 0.099%. The CDR3 has 15 residues. V trimming: 6 bases; J trimming: 6 bases; junction bases outside the gene matches: 10. The germline V gene has CDR1 SGHTA and CDR2 FQGTGA. Only one heparinised blood draw was taken per donor, and its volume averaged about 120 mL.

This chain joins TRBV7-3 and TRBJ2-2; 7 bases match TRBD1. The receptor's source is a man between 18 and 35 years old in good health. The specimen sequenced was naive CD4+ T cells from blood. The chain's CDR3 is CASRDRQGSSGELFF. The CDR3 region has the DNA TGTGCCAGCAGGGATCGACAGGGTAGCTCCGGGGAGCTGTTTTTT.